The 27 T cell receptor beta chains presented below share a single source sample, sequenced in a study of T cells in localized non-small cell lung cancer. The table came from immunoSEQ multiplex PCR; TCRdb's copy has only in-frame clones and leaves some out. The table shows around 3,500 clones, with 33% occurring only once. The sequences come from normal lung tissue next to the tumor, collected before any cancer treatment. These receptors all come from a woman between 35 and 70 years old with stage I lung adenocarcinoma.

A few counts support this clone. The chain is built from TRBV18 and TRBJ1-2; D is possibly TRBD1 (6 bases). V dropped 6 bases and J dropped 13 bases, with 18 bases sitting between them. CDR3 length equals 12 residues. CDR1 and CDR2 (germline): KGHSH, LQKENI. In DNA, the CDR3 is TGTGCCAGCTCTCAGATACAGGGTGAAGCCACCTTC. The encoded protein is CASSQIQGEATF. Looking up the rest from reference TRBV18 and TRBJ1-2 gives the full variable domain: NAGVMQNPRHLVRRRGQEARLRCSPMKGHSHVYWYRQLPEEGLKFMVYLQKENIIDESGMPKERFSAEFPKEGPSILRIQQVVRGDSAAYFCASSQIQGEATFGSGTRLTVV.

The genes are TRBV29-1 and TRBJ2-4; TRBD2 agrees at 11 bases. Germline lookup yields CDR1 SQVTM and CDR2 ANQGSEA. The CDR3 contains 16 residues. J was trimmed by 0 bases and V by 8 bases; bases with no gene match: 9. CDR3 bases: TGCAGCCCTGGGACTAGCGGAAGCTTAGCCAAAAACATTCAGTACTTC. Translated: CSPGTSGSLAKNIQYF.

The chain couples TRBV28 to TRBJ2-2; 8 nucleotides line up with TRBD1. The CDR3 runs to 13 residues. V shed 4 bases and J 8 bases; nucleotides not matched to a gene: 3. CDR1 and CDR2 (germline): MDHEN, SYDVKM. The CDR3 DNA follows: TGTGCCAGCAGTTGGACAGGGAGAGGGGAGCTGTTTTTT. Translated, it gives CASSWTGRGELFF.

This chain links TRBV6-8 with TRBJ1-1; D call uncertain. The CDR3 sequence is 12 residues long. V lost 7 bases and J 4 bases, leaving 10 bases between the germline ends. The germline V gene has CDR1 MNHGY and CDR2 SAAAGT. The DNA for the CDR3 is TGTGCCAGCACCACATTTGGCACTGAAGCTTTCTTT. Residues: CASTTFGTEAFF.

The genes are TRBV28 and TRBJ2-1; the D gene is possibly TRBD2 (6 bases). CDR1 MDHEN and CDR2 SYDVKM come from the germline V gene. The V end was cut by 4 bases, the J end by 0 bases, with 13 bases between. This CDR3 has 16 amino acids. CDR3 region: CASSSRGKPSYNEQFF. The CDR3 DNA follows: TGTGCCAGCAGTTCCCGCGGGAAACCCTCCTACAATGAGCAGTTCTTC.

This clone was recorded once. V and J are TRBV19 and TRBJ1-4; 7 bases line up with TRBD1. The V gene end was trimmed by 3 bases and the J gene end by 2 bases; junction bases not matched to a gene: 3. This CDR3 has 15 residues. Germline CDR1 LNHDA, CDR2 SQIVND (reference sequence). In nucleotides, the CDR3 is TGTGCCAGTAGTATCGGACAGGCTACTAATGAAAAACTGTTTTTT. This encodes CASSIGQATNEKLFF.

The V and J genes are TRBV4-1 and TRBJ2-7; TRBD1 might be the D (7 bases). The V and J ends lost 3 bases and 1 base respectively, with 13 bases between them. Germline V lookup: CDR1 MGHRA, CDR2 YSYEKL. CDR3 length equals 15 residues. The CDR3 DNA reads as TGCGCCAGCAGCCATGAGGAGGGGGCTTCCTACGAGCAGTACTTC. It is translated as CASSHEEGASYEQYF.

In this sample, this clone is medium-sized. The rearrangement uses TRBV11-3 and TRBJ1-2; 8 bases are a match to TRBD1. The CDR3 spans 15 residues. The trim removed 5 bases at V and 4 bases at J, leaving 9 bases unmatched. Germline values: CDR1 SGHNT, CDR2 YENEEA. CDR3 DNA: TGTGCCAGCAGCCTCGCCGGACAGGGCGGCTATGGCTACACCTTC. This gives the protein CASSLAGQGGYGYTF. The whole variable domain, remainder taken from reference TRBV11-3 and TRBJ1-2, is EAGVVQSPRYKIIEKKQPVAFWCNPISGHNTLYWYLQNLGQGPELLIRYENEEAVDDSQLPKDRFSAERLKGVDSTLKIQPAELGDSAVYLCASSLAGQGGYGYTFGSGTRLTVV.

The chain uses TRBV14 and TRBJ2-7; D is unresolved. Germline V gives CDR1 SGHDN, CDR2 FVKESK. The CDR3 covers 13 residues. V was pared by 1 base and J by 7 bases, with 11 bases between. CDR3 sequence (DNA): TGTGCCAGCAGCCAAGTAATTGTCGGGGAGCAGTACTTC. Protein sequence: CASSQVIVGEQYF.

This clone is large by share. The chain links TRBV29-1 to TRBJ1-5, with D unclear. Deletions cut 4 bases from V and 1 base from J, with 5 bases between. The CDR3 extends over 12 amino acids. The V gene's germline CDR1 is SQVTM and CDR2 ANQGSEA. This chain's CDR3 is CSVGLSNQPQHF. CDR3 bases: TGCAGCGTTGGGTTAAGCAATCAGCCCCAGCATTTT.

V gene TRBV12-5 combines with J gene TRBJ1-2, with D unclear. Germline V lookup: CDR1 LGHNT, CDR2 FRNRAP. The V end was cut by 9 bases, the J end by 2 bases, with 13 bases between. The CDR3 runs 13 residues. CDR3 sequence: CASATQTNYGYTF. As DNA, the CDR3 is TGTGCTAGCGCCACCCAAACCAACTATGGCTACACCTTC.

By frequency in the sample, this clone is medium-sized. The genes are TRBV2 and TRBJ2-5; TRBD1 agrees at 9 bases. Germline V gene sequence: CDR1 SNHLY, CDR2 FYNNEI. V shed 10 bases and J 5 bases; nucleotides not matched to a gene: 11. This CDR3 spans 14 amino acids. The CDR3 loop reads CATIDRGSQETQYF. The CDR3 coding sequence is TGTGCCACTATAGACAGGGGGTCGCAGGAGACCCAGTACTTC.

This clone has just a few counts. This sequence joins TRBV18 and TRBJ2-7; D possibly corresponds to TRBD2 (5 bases). CDR3 length: 15 residues. V dropped 6 bases and J dropped 3 bases, with 18 bases sitting between them. Looked up from germline, CDR1 is KGHSH and CDR2 is LQKENI. The CDR3 sequence is CASSFAAGDDYEQYF. CDR3 sequence (DNA): TGTGCCAGCTCCTTCGCGGCGGGTGACGACTACGAGCAGTACTTC.

This clone was seen a handful of times. This sequence joins TRBV6-8 and TRBJ1-1; no firm D call. Between the trimmed V and J ends, which lost 7 bases and 0 bases, there was a span of 24 bases. Germline-derived CDR1 and CDR2 are MNHGY and SAAAGT. The CDR3 sequence is 18 residues long. CDR3 sequence: CASTPSWSLSAMNTEAFF. In DNA, the CDR3 is TGTGCCAGCACCCCCTCGTGGAGTCTAAGCGCTATGAACACTGAAGCTTTCTTT.

This clone was detected only once. The chain uses TRBV11-3 and TRBJ2-3; D remains unclear. This CDR3 comprises 15 residues. Germline CDR1 and CDR2: SGHNT and YENEEA. Between the trimmed V and J ends, which lost 1 base and 7 bases, there was a span of 15 bases. CDR3 DNA: TGTGCCAGCAGCTTAGGTAGCAGGTTCGTCAATACGCAGTATTTT. As protein: CASSLGSRFVNTQYF.

The gene calls are TRBV19 and TRBJ1-2; TRBD1 is a possible D gene (6 bases). The CDR3 has 16 amino acids. Trimming cost V 1 base and J 2 bases, with 14 bases left between them. The germline V gene encodes CDR1 LNHDA and CDR2 SQIVND (reference sequence). The CDR3: CASSIAGAGENYGYTF. CDR3 bases: TGTGCCAGTAGTATAGCGGGAGCAGGGGAAAACTATGGCTACACCTTC.

The rearrangement uses TRBV30 and TRBJ2-7; D ambiguous. The CDR3 extends over 15 amino acids. Trimming took off 1 base at V and 4 bases at J, with 17 bases between the two ends. In germline, CDR1 is GTSNPN, CDR2 SVGIG (reference sequence). CDR3 coding DNA: TGTGCCTGGAGTGATCGAACAGTTAGTGGGTACGAGCAGTACTTC. It is translated as CAWSDRTVSGYEQYF.

The sample holds a few counts of this clone. The J gene is TRBJ2-7, the V gene TRBV10-3; the D call may be TRBD1 or TRBD2 (5 bases each). CDR1 and CDR2 from the germline V gene are ENHRY and SYGVKD. Trimming stripped 5 bases from V and 5 bases from J, with 10 bases between. CDR3 length equals 12 residues. The CDR3 DNA reads as TGTGCCATCAGTCTTCGGGGCCACGAGCAGTACTTC. This encodes CAISLRGHEQYF.

A few counts support this clone. This chain connects TRBV23-1 to TRBJ1-3; no clear D gene. TRBV23-1 is recorded as an ORF, its role being uncertain. The germline V and J ends were trimmed by 6 bases and 0 bases, with 6 bases remaining between them. CDR3 size: 13 residues. CDR3 amino acids: CASRLSSGNTIYF. The CDR3 nucleotides read TGCGCCAGCAGACTGAGCTCTGGAAACACCATATATTTT.

CDR3 in amino acids: CASSIAGTGDHEQYF. The CDR3 DNA reads TGTGCCAGTAGTATAGCCGGGACAGGGGACCACGAGCAGTACTTC. This rearrangement joins TRBV19 to TRBJ2-7; 10 nucleotides align to TRBD1. This CDR3 contains 15 residues. Trimming cost V 1 base and J 5 bases; bases outside gene matches: 5. The germline V gene has CDR1 LNHDA and CDR2 SQIVND (reference sequence).

The chain has TRBV19 and TRBJ1-2; weak D call: TRBD1 (6 bases). V was shortened by 5 bases and J by 4 bases, with 14 bases between the two germline ends. Germline loops: CDR1 LNHDA, CDR2 SQIVND (reference sequence). The CDR3 runs to 14 residues. The CDR3 spells CASSFQLDSYGYTF. The CDR3 region has the DNA TGTGCCAGTAGTTTCCAACTGGACAGCTATGGCTACACCTTC.

The V call is TRBV11-3, the J call TRBJ2-5; unclear D gene. The CDR3 covers 15 residues. CDR1 is SGHNT and CDR2 is YENEEA in the germline V gene. The germline V and J ends were trimmed by 4 bases and 1 base, with 13 bases remaining between them. CDR3: CASSWIDGGQETQYF. For the CDR3, the DNA is TGTGCCAGCAGCTGGATTGACGGTGGCCAAGAGACCCAGTACTTC.

The rearrangement links TRBV19 to TRBJ2-2; 8 bases are a match to TRBD1. This CDR3 comprises 15 residues. V dropped 5 bases and J dropped 7; count of bases not matched to a gene: 9. Germline lookup yields CDR1 LNHDA and CDR2 SQIVND (reference sequence). For the CDR3, the DNA is TGTGCCAGTAGTCCAGGGGGCCCATTGGGCGGGGAGCTGTTTTTT. Protein: CASSPGGPLGGELFF.

This clone has a handful of counts. The V call is TRBV1, the J call TRBJ2-7. TRBV1 is given as a pseudogene. CDR3 length equals 13 residues. CDR3 nucleotides: TGCGCCAGCAGCCAAGATTGGGGCTACGAGCAGTACTTC. This codes for CASSQDWGYEQYF.

This clone showed up just a few times. The chain is built from TRBV6-1 and TRBJ2-7; 8 bases are shared with TRBD1. In germline, CDR1 is MNHNS, CDR2 SASEGT. CDR3 length equals 17 residues. V trimming: 1 base; J trimming: 1 base; junction bases outside the gene matches: 9. CDR3 amino acids: CASSEGEGTGRSYEQYF. Here the CDR3 DNA reads TGTGCCAGCAGTGAAGGCGAAGGGACAGGCCGGTCCTACGAGCAGTACTTC.

This chain connects TRBV11-3 to TRBJ2-1, with 8 bases lining up with TRBD2. The junction had 11 bases not matched to a gene; V was cut back by 6 bases and J by 4 bases. The CDR3 spans 16 residues. Germline V lookup: CDR1 SGHNT, CDR2 YENEEA. The CDR3 here is CASSSGGAMEYNEQFF. CDR3 bases: TGTGCCAGCAGTTCCGGGGGGGCCATGGAATACAATGAGCAGTTCTTC.

This clone was detected once. The J gene is TRBJ1-5, the V gene TRBV19; no firm D call. The CDR3 consists of 15 residues. The germline V gene encodes CDR1 LNHDA and CDR2 SQIVND (reference sequence). V lost 3 bases and J lost 0, with 9 bases in between. CDR3 bases: TGTGCCAGTAGTATGGCGGGGAATAGCAATCAGCCCCAGCATTTT. This encodes CASSMAGNSNQPQHF.